This TCR beta chain was captured by sequencing in a study of a mutant IDH1 vaccine in newly diagnosed glioma. On the study more broadly: Treated patients comprised about 60% males and 37.5% females, mean age about 44 years.

The CDR3 covers 13 residues. Trimming took 11 bases from V and 0 from J, leaving 11 bases between them. CDR1 is MNHEY, CDR2 SVGAGI, per germline. The table came from immunoSEQ multiplex PCR; TCRdb's copy has only in-frame clones and leaves some out. The profile shows tens of thousands of clones, 90% to 95% of them singletons. With respect to this clone: What it binds is unknown.

This sample's time point: week 5, during vaccination. The investigators gave 300 ug of mutant IDH1 20-mer peptide in each vaccine dose, together with topical imiquimod. The genes are TRBV6-5 and TRBJ2-1; D is possibly TRBD2 (5 bases). Sequences were derived from PBMCs, sampled from a glioma patient whose treatment included an IDH1 peptide vaccine. This sequence was found in a woman in her forties or fifties with glioma. The CDR3, as DNA: TGTGCCTCCGGGGAAACCTCCTACAATGAGCAGTTCTTC. Translating gives CASGETSYNEQFF.